Each of the 30 T cell receptor beta chains below was sequenced from the same sample in a study of blood T cell repertoires in COVID-19 (dated by TCRdb to about 2020). Libraries were prepared through the immunoSEQ multiplex PCR assay. TCRdb carries this immuneACCESS record with in-frame sequences only. Its versions omit some clonotypes, under half of them owing to an unresolved V gene in the studies checked, with the rest unexplained. This sample holds approximately 140,000 clones; about 83% were observed only once. 1.6% of the sample belongs to the ten largest clones. Sequencing used peripheral blood. The receptors here all came from a human donor in a cohort sampled during active COVID-19.

This sequence joins TRBV18 and TRBJ2-4, with TRBD2 identical over 9 bases. V lost 2 bases, J lost 9 bases, and 11 bases stayed unmatched. The CDR3 has 16 amino acids. Per the germline V gene, CDR1 is KGHSH and CDR2 is LQKENI. CDR3 region: CASSPGSNLAGSIQYF. The DNA of the CDR3 is TGTGCCAGCTCACCAGGTTCGAATCTAGCGGGGTCCATTCAGTACTTC.

V is TRBV18 and J is TRBJ2-7; D remains unclear. The length of the CDR3 is 12 residues. Between the trimmed V and J ends, which lost 6 bases and 3 bases, there was a span of 9 bases. CDR1 and CDR2 from the germline V gene are KGHSH and LQKENI. For the CDR3, the DNA is TGTGCCAGCTCTCAAAACAGCTACGAGCAGTACTTC. It translates to CASSQNSYEQYF.

The chain is built from TRBV5-1 and TRBJ2-3; TRBD1 matches at 9 bases. Germline loops: CDR1 SGHRS, CDR2 YFSETQ. V was pared by 5 bases and J by 4 bases, with 5 bases of the junction left unmatched. The CDR3 contains 14 residues. For the CDR3, the DNA is TGCGCCAGCAGTAAGACAGGGGGTCCAGATACGCAGTATTTT. As protein: CASSKTGGPDTQYF.

Concerning this clone: Other DNA sequences within the sample encode an identical CDR3. V gene TRBV28 combines with J gene TRBJ2-7, with unresolved D. Germline CDR1 reads MDHEN; CDR2 reads SYDVKM. V dropped 6 bases and J dropped 6 bases, with 9 bases sitting between them. The CDR3 has 11 residues. The CDR3, as DNA: TGTGCCAGCAGCCCCCGCGGCGAGCAGTACTTC. Amino acid sequence: CASSPRGEQYF. Drawing the rest from reference TRBV28 and TRBJ2-7, the complete variable domain is DVKVTQSSRYLVKRTGEKVFLECVQDMDHENMFWYRQDPGLGLRLIYFSYDVKMKEKGDIPEGYSVSREKKERFSLILESASTNQTSMYLCASSPRGEQYFGPGTRLTVT.

CDR3 residues: CSVDGSGQGKRYEQYF. As DNA, the CDR3 is TGCAGCGTTGATGGGTCCGGACAGGGAAAAAGGTACGAGCAGTACTTC. The V and J genes are TRBV29-1 and TRBJ2-7; TRBD1 matches at 8 bases. The V and J ends lost 3 bases and 4 bases, in that order; junction bases with no gene match: 14. CDR3 length: 16 amino acids. Germline loops: CDR1 SQVTM, CDR2 ANQGSEA.

The V and J genes are TRBV6-5 and TRBJ1-3, with D unclear. The CDR3 has 15 residues. Looked up from germline, CDR1 is MNHEY and CDR2 is SVGAGI. Trimming removed 4 bases at V and 0 bases at J, with 10 bases between. This CDR3 reads CASSFGVYSGNTIYF. As DNA, the CDR3 is TGTGCCAGCAGTTTCGGGGTTTACTCTGGAAACACCATATATTTT.

The chain links TRBV9 to TRBJ2-1; maybe TRBD2 (6 bases). From germline, CDR1 is SGDLS and CDR2 YYNGEE. Between the trimmed V and J ends, which lost 2 bases and 7 bases, there was a span of 16 bases. The CDR3 contains 15 residues. CDR3 DNA: TGTGCCAGCAGCGTCTTTAGCGGAAGGGGTAATGAGCAGTTCTTC. Its protein is CASSVFSGRGNEQFF.

In its sample, this clone was seen once. The chain couples TRBV3-1 (or the pseudogene TRBV3-2) to TRBJ1-2, with D maybe TRBD1 (6 bases). Per germline, CDR1 LGHDT and CDR2 YNNKEL (reference sequence). The CDR3 runs to 12 residues. V gave up 4 bases and J gave up 6 bases, with 9 bases separating them. This CDR3 is CASSPKGDGYTF. CDR3 nucleotides: TGTGCCAGCAGCCCCAAGGGGGATGGCTACACCTTC.

V usage is TRBV7-2 and J usage is TRBJ2-5; D possibly corresponds to TRBD1 (5 bases). This CDR3 spans 15 amino acids. CDR1 and CDR2 from the germline V gene are SGHTA and FQGNSA. V lost 3 bases and J 4 bases, leaving 15 bases between the germline ends. CDR3 loop: CASSFGSGRRETQYF. DNA of the CDR3: TGTGCCAGCAGCTTCGGGTCAGGGCGTCGAGAGACCCAGTACTTC. Filled out from reference TRBV7-2 and TRBJ2-5, the complete variable domain reads GAGVSQSPSNKVTEKGKDVELRCDPISGHTALYWYRQSLGQGLEFLIYFQGNSAPDKSGLPSDRFSAERTGGSVSTLTIQRTQQEDSAVYLCASSFGSGRRETQYFGPGTRLLVL.

The chain is built from TRBV6-6 and TRBJ1-3; TRBD1 agrees at 8 bases. The trim removed 2 bases at V and 4 bases at J, leaving 4 bases unmatched. Germline V gene lookup returns CDR1 MNHNY and CDR2 SVGAGI (reference sequence). The CDR3 spans 15 residues. The CDR3 sequence is CASSYDQGAGNTIYF. The CDR3 DNA reads TGTGCCAGCAGTTACGATCAGGGGGCCGGAAACACCATATATTTT.

The chain employs TRBV28 and TRBJ2-1; 8 nucleotides align to TRBD2. V was clipped by 6 bases and J by 2 bases; unmatched bases: 6. CDR3 size: 15 residues. Germline V gene sequence: CDR1 MDHEN, CDR2 SYDVKM. CDR3 protein: CASSPGGRTYNEQFF. The DNA for the CDR3 is TGTGCCAGCAGCCCGGGGGGGAGGACCTACAATGAGCAGTTCTTC.

This chain connects TRBV5-1 to TRBJ2-1; TRBD1 agrees at 9 bases. The CDR3 runs 15 residues. In germline, CDR1 is SGHRS, CDR2 YFSETQ. Germline trimming cut 4 bases from V and 10 bases from J; bases unmatched to any gene: 12. CDR3 nucleotides: TGCGCCAGCAGCAACACCGGGACAGGGTCAAAGGAGCAGTTCTTC. Translating gives CASSNTGTGSKEQFF.

This clone was picked up a small number of times. The chain has TRBV11-2 and TRBJ2-1; 9 bases line up with TRBD2. CDR3 length equals 19 residues. CDR1 SGHAT and CDR2 FQNNGV come from the germline V gene. The V and J ends lost 5 bases and 2 bases, in that order; junction bases with no gene match: 16. The DNA for the CDR3 is TGTGCCAGCAGCAAGAATCGCGGGAGGGCCTTTACTACCTACAATGAGCAGTTCTTC. Translating gives CASSKNRGRAFTTYNEQFF.

This clone was seen only once. This chain connects TRBV2 to TRBJ2-7; TRBD2 might be the D (6 bases). CDR3 length: 14 residues. The germline gives CDR1 SNHLY, CDR2 FYNNEI. The V end lost 4 bases, the J end lost 3 bases, and 13 bases lay between the germline ends. The CDR3 loop is CASSVEGNVYEQYF. In DNA, the CDR3 is TGTGCCAGCAGTGTGGAGGGGAACGTCTACGAGCAGTACTTC.

The chain couples TRBV2 to TRBJ2-1; possible D gene TRBD2, 6 bases. The CDR3 loop spans 13 amino acids. V shed 6 bases and J shed 10 bases, with 16 bases lying between them. The germline V gene has CDR1 SNHLY and CDR2 FYNNEI. CDR3 DNA sequence: TGTGCCAGCAGGGGTGATAACCGGGGGGAGCAGTTCTTC. It codes for CASRGDNRGEQFF.

This clone was observed once. The chain is built from TRBV28 and TRBJ2-1, with 12 bases that match TRBD2. Germline V CDR1 and CDR2: MDHEN, SYDVKM. Germline trimming cut 2 bases from V and 9 bases from J; bases unmatched to any gene: 5. CDR3 length equals 15 residues. The CDR3, as DNA: TGTGCCAGCAGTTTACCGACTAGCGGGAGTTTTGAGCAGTTCTTC. Its protein is CASSLPTSGSFEQFF.

The gene calls are TRBV6-5 and TRBJ1-1; D remains unclear. CDR1 and CDR2 from the germline V gene are MNHEY and SVGAGI. The V gene lost 5 bases and the J gene lost 1 base, with 8 bases spanning the gap. This CDR3 region has 13 residues. CDR3 sequence (DNA): TGTGCCAGCAGTCGGCGGGCGAACACTGAAGCTTTCTTT. Translation gives CASSRRANTEAFF.

This clone appeared a few times. The chain carries TRBV6-5 and TRBJ2-5; TRBD2 agrees at 8 bases. With 7 bases clipped from V and 5 bases from J, the junction kept 9 bases outside the gene matches. The CDR3 consists of 14 residues. Germline V CDR1 and CDR2: MNHEY, SVGAGI. The CDR3 protein is CASTPREGRETQYF. CDR3 DNA: TGTGCCAGCACCCCCCGGGAGGGGAGGGAGACCCAGTACTTC.

V is TRBV11-3 and J is TRBJ1-1, with D perhaps TRBD1 (6 bases). CDR1 is SGHNT and CDR2 is YENEEA in the germline V gene. This CDR3 comprises 13 residues. V lost 3 bases and J 6 bases, leaving 11 bases between the germline ends. The CDR3 DNA follows: TGTGCCAGCAGCTTCTCCCAGGGGTCTGAAGCTTTCTTT. Translation gives CASSFSQGSEAFF.

The chain joins TRBV4-1 to TRBJ2-7; D uncertain. With 5 bases removed from V and 1 base from J, the gap between germline ends came to 12 bases. CDR1 is MGHRA and CDR2 is YSYEKL in the germline V gene. The CDR3 has 14 amino acids. Here the CDR3 DNA reads TGCGCCAGCAGCAATCAGCCCGGGTCCTACGAGCAGTACTTC. Residues: CASSNQPGSYEQYF.

This clone has a single count. The chain joins TRBV30 to TRBJ1-2, with D tentatively TRBD1 (5 bases). The CDR3 runs to 14 residues. The V and J ends lost 3 bases and 3 bases respectively, with 14 bases between them. CDR1 is GTSNPN and CDR2 is SVGIG in the germline V gene (reference sequence). The CDR3 sequence is CAWRAFDRYYGYTF. The CDR3 nucleotides read TGTGCCTGGAGGGCCTTCGACAGATACTATGGCTACACCTTC.

The rearrangement links TRBV28 to TRBJ1-5, with 9 positions matching TRBD1. The V and J ends lost 4 bases and 7 bases, in that order; junction bases with no gene match: 5. In germline, CDR1 is MDHEN, CDR2 SYDVKM. The CDR3 extends over 14 amino acids. CDR3 nucleotides: TGTGCCAGCAGTTCGGGACAGGGCGTACAGCCCCAGCATTTT. It encodes CASSSGQGVQPQHF.

The J gene is TRBJ2-7, the V gene TRBV7-2, with D possibly TRBD2 on 6 matching bases. CDR3 length equals 15 residues. Germline-derived CDR1 and CDR2 are SGHTA and FQGNSA. V was shortened by 6 bases and J by 4 bases, with 19 bases between the two germline ends. CDR3 in amino acids: CASSDSGGATYEQYF. CDR3 DNA sequence: TGTGCCAGCAGTGATTCGGGCGGGGCGACATACGAGCAGTACTTC.

This chain joins TRBV28 and TRBJ2-7; TRBD2 aligns across 10 bases. Germline V gives CDR1 MDHEN, CDR2 SYDVKM. Trimming cost V 3 bases and J 4 bases; bases outside gene matches: 9. This CDR3 has 16 residues. CDR3 region: CASSFGSGRWKYEQYF. The CDR3 nucleotides read TGTGCCAGCAGTTTTGGTAGCGGGAGGTGGAAGTACGAGCAGTACTTC.

The chain carries TRBV7-3 and TRBJ2-1; 9 positions match TRBD2. Germline V gene lookup returns CDR1 SGHTA and CDR2 FQGTGA. The V and J ends lost 2 bases and 8 bases, in that order; junction bases with no gene match: 7. CDR3 size: 15 residues. CDR3 in DNA: TGTGCCAGCAGCTTAGCGGGAGGGCCCTCGGATGAGCAGTTCTTC. Protein product: CASSLAGGPSDEQFF.

The V call is TRBV12-3 or TRBV12-4, the J call TRBJ2-1; TRBD1 is a possible D gene (6 bases). The CDR3 runs to 13 residues. Trimming pared 10 bases from V and 6 bases from J, leaving 16 bases between. The DNA of the CDR3 is TGTGCCATCTCCAGGACAGAACTCAATGAGCAGTTCTTC. It yields the protein CAISRTELNEQFF.

In nucleotides, the CDR3 is TGTGCCAGCAATCCCATACAGGGGCTGCCCCAGCATTTT. This codes for CASNPIQGLPQHF. The genes are TRBV6-6 and TRBJ1-5, with 7 bases aligning to TRBD1. The CDR3 spans 13 residues. CDR1 and CDR2 from the germline V gene are MNHNY and SVGAGI (reference sequence). V shed 7 bases and J 9 bases; nucleotides not matched to a gene: 9.

The chain combines TRBV5-1 with TRBJ1-5; 9 bases match TRBD1. Trimming took 5 bases from V and 3 from J; bases not matched to a gene: 9. This CDR3 has 16 residues. Germline-derived CDR1 and CDR2 are SGHRS and YFSETQ. The CDR3 DNA is TGCGCCAGCAGACTCGGGACAGGGACAGACAATCAGCCCCAGCATTTT. Amino acids: CASRLGTGTDNQPQHF.

The CDR3 loop is CASSVGLWNEQFF. The CDR3 nucleotides are TGTGCCAGCAGCGTAGGACTTTGGAATGAGCAGTTCTTC. The chain couples TRBV9 to TRBJ2-1; no firm D call. CDR1 is SGDLS and CDR2 is YYNGEE in the germline V gene. V lost 0 bases and J 7 bases, leaving 8 bases between the germline ends. This CDR3 region has 13 residues.

This clone appeared a few times. This chain uses TRBV28 with TRBJ2-7; TRBD1 matches at 10 bases. Germline V gene lookup returns CDR1 MDHEN and CDR2 SYDVKM. The CDR3 has 14 amino acids. V lost 6 bases and J lost 3; bases outside the gene matches: 5. The CDR3 sequence is CASRAGTGVYEQYF. The CDR3 nucleotides are TGTGCCAGCAGAGCCGGGACAGGGGTCTACGAGCAGTACTTC.